This T cell receptor (beta chain) was profiled in a study of blood T cell repertoires in COVID-19. In the study overall: Whether acute or convalescent, the COVID-19 samples came from the United States, Italy and Spain. Sources were T cells, B-cell-depleted T cells, or PBMCs; the material itself was cDNA or gDNA.

The CDR3 extends over 14 amino acids. Germline V gene sequence: CDR1 MNHEY, CDR2 SVGAGI. The ends were cut back, 2 bases at V and 4 bases at J, with 9 bases in the middle. Method: immunoSEQ multiplex PCR; TCRdb's copy keeps in-frame clones and lacks some. Altogether about 170,000 clones are present, approximately 80% being singletons, with the ten largest covering about 7.8%. Material for sequencing was peripheral blood. This chain uses TRBV6-5 with TRBJ1-3; perhaps TRBD1 as D (5 bases). The receptor's source is a man in his 60s with acute or convalescent COVID-19. The CDR3 DNA sequence: TGTGCCAGCAGTTACGGGGGGATAGGAAACACCATATATTTT. It codes for CASSYGGIGNTIYF.